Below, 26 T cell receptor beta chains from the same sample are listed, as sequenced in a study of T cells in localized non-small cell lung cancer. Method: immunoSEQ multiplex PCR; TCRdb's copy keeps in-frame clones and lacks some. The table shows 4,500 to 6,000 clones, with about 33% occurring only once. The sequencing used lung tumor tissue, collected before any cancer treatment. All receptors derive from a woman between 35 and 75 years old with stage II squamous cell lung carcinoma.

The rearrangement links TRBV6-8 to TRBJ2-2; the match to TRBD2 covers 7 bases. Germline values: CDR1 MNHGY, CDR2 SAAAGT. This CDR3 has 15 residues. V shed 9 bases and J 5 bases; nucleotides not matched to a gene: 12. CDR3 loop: CASSRWREYTGELFF. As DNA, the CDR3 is TGTGCCAGTAGTAGGTGGCGGGAGTATACCGGGGAGCTGTTTTTT.

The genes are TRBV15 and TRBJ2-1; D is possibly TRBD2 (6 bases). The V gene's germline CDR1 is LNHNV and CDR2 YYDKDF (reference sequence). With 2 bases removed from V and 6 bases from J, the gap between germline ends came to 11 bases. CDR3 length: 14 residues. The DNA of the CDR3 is TGTGCCACCAGCAGATGGGGACTGGGCAATGAGCAGTTCTTC. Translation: CATSRWGLGNEQFF.

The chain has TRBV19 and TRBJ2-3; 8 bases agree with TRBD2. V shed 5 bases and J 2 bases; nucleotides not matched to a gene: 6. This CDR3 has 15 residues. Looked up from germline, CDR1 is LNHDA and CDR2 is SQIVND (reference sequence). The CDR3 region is CASSFPGLDTDTQYF. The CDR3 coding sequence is TGTGCCAGTAGTTTCCCGGGACTAGACACAGATACGCAGTATTTT.

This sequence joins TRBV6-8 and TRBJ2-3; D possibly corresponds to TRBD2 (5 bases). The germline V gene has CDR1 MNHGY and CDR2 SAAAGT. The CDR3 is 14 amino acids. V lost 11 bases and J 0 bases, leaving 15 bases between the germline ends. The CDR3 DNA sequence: TGTGCCGTCCGGGTGCTAGCTAGCACAGATACGCAGTATTTT. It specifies CAVRVLASTDTQYF.

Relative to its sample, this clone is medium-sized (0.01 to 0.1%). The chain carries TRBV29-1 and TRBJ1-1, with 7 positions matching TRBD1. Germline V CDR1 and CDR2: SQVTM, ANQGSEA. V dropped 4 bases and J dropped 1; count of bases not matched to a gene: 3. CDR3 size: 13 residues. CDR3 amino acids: CSVGQGTNTEAFF. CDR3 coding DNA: TGCAGCGTTGGACAGGGAACGAACACTGAAGCTTTCTTT.

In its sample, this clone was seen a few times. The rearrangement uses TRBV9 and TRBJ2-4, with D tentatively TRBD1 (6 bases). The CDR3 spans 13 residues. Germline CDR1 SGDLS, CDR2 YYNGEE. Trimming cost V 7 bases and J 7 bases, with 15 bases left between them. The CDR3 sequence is CASRQVDRNIQYF. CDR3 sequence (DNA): TGTGCCAGCCGACAGGTCGATCGGAACATTCAGTACTTC.

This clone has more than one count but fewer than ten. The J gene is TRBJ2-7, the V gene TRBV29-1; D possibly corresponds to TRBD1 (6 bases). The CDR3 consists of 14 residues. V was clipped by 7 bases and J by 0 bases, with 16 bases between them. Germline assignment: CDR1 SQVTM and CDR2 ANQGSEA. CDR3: CSALDTGLSYEQYF. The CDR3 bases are TGCAGCGCCCTGGACACAGGGCTCTCCTACGAGCAGTACTTC.

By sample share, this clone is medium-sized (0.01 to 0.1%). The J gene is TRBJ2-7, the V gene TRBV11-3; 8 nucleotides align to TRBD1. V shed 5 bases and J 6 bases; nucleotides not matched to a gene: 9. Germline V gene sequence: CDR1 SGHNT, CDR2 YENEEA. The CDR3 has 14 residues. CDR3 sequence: CASSPDRVRVEQYF. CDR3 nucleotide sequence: TGTGCCAGCAGCCCGGACAGGGTTAGGGTCGAGCAGTACTTC.

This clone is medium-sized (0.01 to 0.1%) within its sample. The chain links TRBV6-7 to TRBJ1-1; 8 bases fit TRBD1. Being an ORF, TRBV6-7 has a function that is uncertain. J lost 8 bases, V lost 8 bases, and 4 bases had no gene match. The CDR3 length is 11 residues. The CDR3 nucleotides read TGTGCCAGCGGACAGGGAGGAGAAGCTTTCTTT. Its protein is CASGQGGEAFF.

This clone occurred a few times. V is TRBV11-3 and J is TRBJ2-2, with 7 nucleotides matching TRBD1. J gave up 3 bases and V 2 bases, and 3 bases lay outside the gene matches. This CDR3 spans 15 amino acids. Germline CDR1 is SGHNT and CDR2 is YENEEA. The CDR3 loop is CASSLLGTDTGELFF. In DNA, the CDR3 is TGTGCCAGCAGCTTACTAGGGACAGACACCGGGGAGCTGTTTTTT.

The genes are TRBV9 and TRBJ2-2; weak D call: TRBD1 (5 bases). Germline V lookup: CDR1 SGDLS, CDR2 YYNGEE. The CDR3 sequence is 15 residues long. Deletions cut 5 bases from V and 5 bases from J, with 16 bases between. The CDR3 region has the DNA TGTGCCAGCAGTTTAAGAAGGGGTGGGACCGGGGAGCTGTTTTTT. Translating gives CASSLRRGGTGELFF.

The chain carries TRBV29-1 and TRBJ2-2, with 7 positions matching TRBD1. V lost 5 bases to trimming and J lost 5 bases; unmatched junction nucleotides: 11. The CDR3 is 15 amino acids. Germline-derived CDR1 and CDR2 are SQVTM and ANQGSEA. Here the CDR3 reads CSVKKPGQRTGELFF. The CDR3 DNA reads TGCAGCGTTAAAAAGCCGGGACAGCGAACCGGGGAGCTGTTTTTT.

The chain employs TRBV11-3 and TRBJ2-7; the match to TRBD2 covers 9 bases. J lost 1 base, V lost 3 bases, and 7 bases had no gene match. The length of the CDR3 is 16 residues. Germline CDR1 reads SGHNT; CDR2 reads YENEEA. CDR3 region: CASSFSLAGISYEQYF. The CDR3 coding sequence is TGTGCCAGCAGCTTCAGCCTAGCGGGGATTTCCTACGAGCAGTACTTC.

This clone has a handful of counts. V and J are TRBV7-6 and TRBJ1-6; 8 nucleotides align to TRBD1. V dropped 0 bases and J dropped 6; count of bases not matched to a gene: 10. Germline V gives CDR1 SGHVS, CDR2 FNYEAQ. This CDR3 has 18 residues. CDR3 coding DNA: TGTGCCAGCAGCTTAGCGCTACGGACAGGGTTGAGTAATTCACCCCTCCACTTT. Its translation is CASSLALRTGLSNSPLHF.

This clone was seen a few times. The chain's CDR3 is CASSVATGRGRDTQYF. The CDR3 DNA sequence: TGTGCCAGCAGCGTAGCTACGGGGAGGGGCAGGGATACGCAGTATTTT. The J gene is TRBJ2-3, the V gene TRBV9; 7 bases line up with TRBD2. This CDR3 region has 16 residues. V trimming: 0 bases; J trimming: 6 bases; junction bases outside the gene matches: 10. Germline assignment: CDR1 SGDLS and CDR2 YYNGEE.

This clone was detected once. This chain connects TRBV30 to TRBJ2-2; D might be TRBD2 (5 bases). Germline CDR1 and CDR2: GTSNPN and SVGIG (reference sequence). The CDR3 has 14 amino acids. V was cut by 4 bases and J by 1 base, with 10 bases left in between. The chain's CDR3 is CAWIKRENTGELFF. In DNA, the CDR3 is TGTGCCTGGATTAAACGGGAGAACACCGGGGAGCTGTTTTTT.

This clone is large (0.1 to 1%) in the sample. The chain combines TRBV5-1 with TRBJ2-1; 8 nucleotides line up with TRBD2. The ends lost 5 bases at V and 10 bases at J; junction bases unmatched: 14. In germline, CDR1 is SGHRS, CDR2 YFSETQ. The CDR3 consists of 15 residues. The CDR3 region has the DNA TGCGCCAGCAGGCTAAGGTCTGCGGGGGGACACGAGCAGTTCTTC. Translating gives CASRLRSAGGHEQFF.

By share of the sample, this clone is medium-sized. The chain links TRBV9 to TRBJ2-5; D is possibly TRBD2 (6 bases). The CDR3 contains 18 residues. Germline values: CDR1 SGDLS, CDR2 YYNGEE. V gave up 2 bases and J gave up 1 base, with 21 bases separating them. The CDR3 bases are TGTGCCAGCAGCGTCGGGGGACCGATAGTGGGTATCCAAGAGACCCAGTACTTC. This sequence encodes CASSVGGPIVGIQETQYF.

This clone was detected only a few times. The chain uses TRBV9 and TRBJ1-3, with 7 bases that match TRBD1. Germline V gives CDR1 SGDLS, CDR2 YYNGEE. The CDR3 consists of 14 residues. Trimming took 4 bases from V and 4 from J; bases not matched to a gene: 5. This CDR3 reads CASSSPGQGNTIYF. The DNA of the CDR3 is TGTGCCAGCAGCTCACCGGGACAGGGAAACACCATATATTTT.

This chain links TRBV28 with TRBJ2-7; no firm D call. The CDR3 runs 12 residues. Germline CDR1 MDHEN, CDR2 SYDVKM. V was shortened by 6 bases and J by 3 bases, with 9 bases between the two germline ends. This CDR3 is CASRGTLYEQYF. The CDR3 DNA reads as TGTGCCAGCAGAGGTACCCTCTACGAGCAGTACTTC. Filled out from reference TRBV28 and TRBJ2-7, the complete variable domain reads DVKVTQSSRYLVKRTGEKVFLECVQDMDHENMFWYRQDPGLGLRLIYFSYDVKMKEKGDIPEGYSVSREKKERFSLILESASTNQTSMYLCASRGTLYEQYFGPGTRLTVT.

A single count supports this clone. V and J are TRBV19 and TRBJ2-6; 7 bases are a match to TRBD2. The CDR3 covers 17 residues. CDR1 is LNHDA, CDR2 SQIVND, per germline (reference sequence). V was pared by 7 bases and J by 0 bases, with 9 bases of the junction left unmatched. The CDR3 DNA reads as TGTGCCAGTACCGGGAGGTTCTCAGGCTCTGGGGCCAACGTCCTGACTTTC. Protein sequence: CASTGRFSGSGANVLTF.

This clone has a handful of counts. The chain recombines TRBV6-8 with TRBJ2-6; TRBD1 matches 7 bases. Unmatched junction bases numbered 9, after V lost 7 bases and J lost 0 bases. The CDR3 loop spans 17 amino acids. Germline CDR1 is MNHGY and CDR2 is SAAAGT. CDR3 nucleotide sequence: TGTGCCAGCACCGAGGGGGCGGGCTACTCTGGGGCCAACGTCCTGACTTTC. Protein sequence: CASTEGAGYSGANVLTF.

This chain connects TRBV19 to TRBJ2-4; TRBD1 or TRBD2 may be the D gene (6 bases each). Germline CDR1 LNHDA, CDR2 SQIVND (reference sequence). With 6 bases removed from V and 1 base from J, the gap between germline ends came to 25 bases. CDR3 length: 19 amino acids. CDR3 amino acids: CASSRKGGSMGLAKNIQYF. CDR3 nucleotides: TGTGCCAGTAGCCGTAAGGGGGGATCAATGGGGCTGGCCAAAAACATTCAGTACTTC.

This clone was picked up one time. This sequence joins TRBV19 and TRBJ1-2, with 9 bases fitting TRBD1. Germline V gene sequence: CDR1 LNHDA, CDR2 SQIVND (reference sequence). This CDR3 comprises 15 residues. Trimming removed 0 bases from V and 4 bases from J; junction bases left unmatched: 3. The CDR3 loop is CASSIEGQGLYGYTF. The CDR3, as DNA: TGTGCCAGTAGTATAGAGGGACAGGGACTCTATGGCTACACCTTC.

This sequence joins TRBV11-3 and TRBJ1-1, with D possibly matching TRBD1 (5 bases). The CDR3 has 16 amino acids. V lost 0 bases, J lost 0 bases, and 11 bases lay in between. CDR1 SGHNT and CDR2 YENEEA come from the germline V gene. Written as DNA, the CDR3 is TGTGCCAGCAGCTTAGATCGGGGGAACATGAACACTGAAGCTTTCTTT. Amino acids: CASSLDRGNMNTEAFF.

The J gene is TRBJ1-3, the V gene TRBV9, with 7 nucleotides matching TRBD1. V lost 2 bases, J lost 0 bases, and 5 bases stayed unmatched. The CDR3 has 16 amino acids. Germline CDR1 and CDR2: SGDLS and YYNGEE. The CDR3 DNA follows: TGTGCCAGCAGCGTGAGGGGACAGAACTCTGGAAACACCATATATTTT. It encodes CASSVRGQNSGNTIYF.